This record covers a single TCR beta chain. One end of the junction does not line up with germline, which may come from a read error. This sample is drawn from a study of cytomegalovirus exposure and HLA in healthy donors. Germline CDR1 GTSNPN, CDR2 SVGIG (reference sequence). This CDR3 has 17 amino acids. In nominal health when sampled, donors likely had unrecorded immune exposures nonetheless. PCR used 60 Vbeta primers and 13 Jbeta primers. Profiled with immunoSEQ multiplex PCR; TCRdb holds only in-frame clones, not every one. This sample has more than 110,000 clones, with 65% to 80% found just once.

The chain combines TRBV30 with TRBJ2-6; 7 bases fit TRBD1. The sequenced material came from PBMCs. The TCR was taken from a young man in good health and CMV-seronegative. This chain's CDR3 is CAWSVLLGGSGANGLTF. CDR3 nucleotide sequence: TGTGCCTGGAGTGTACTTTTAGGGGGCTCTGGGGCCAACGGCCTGACTTTC.